The TCR beta chain described here comes from a study of blood T cell repertoires in COVID-19. Across the whole study: T cells, B-cell-depleted T cells, or PBMCs supplied cDNA or gDNA.

The table lists this clone with a few counts. The age range of participants was about 18 to 95 years, with residence in under 25 US areas. Participants were placed into cohorts based on the clinical history they reported. The data were produced by immunoSEQ multiplex PCR, yet TCRdb's version contains in-frame clones alone and is incomplete. The table shows 400,000 to 550,000 clones, with approximately 90% occurring only once. V was clipped by 2 bases and J by 0 bases, with 14 bases between them. Germline V gene lookup returns CDR1 MGHRA and CDR2 YSYEKL. CDR3 length equals 17 residues. The sequencing input was PBMCs or T cells enriched from blood (not recorded which). This TCR was sampled from a woman younger than 30 with acute COVID-19. The chain links TRBV4-1 to TRBJ1-3; no clear D. The DNA of the CDR3 is TGCGCCAGCAGCCAAAACTTGGGCAGTTCCTCTGGAAACACCATATATTTT. Translating it yields CASSQNLGSSSGNTIYF.